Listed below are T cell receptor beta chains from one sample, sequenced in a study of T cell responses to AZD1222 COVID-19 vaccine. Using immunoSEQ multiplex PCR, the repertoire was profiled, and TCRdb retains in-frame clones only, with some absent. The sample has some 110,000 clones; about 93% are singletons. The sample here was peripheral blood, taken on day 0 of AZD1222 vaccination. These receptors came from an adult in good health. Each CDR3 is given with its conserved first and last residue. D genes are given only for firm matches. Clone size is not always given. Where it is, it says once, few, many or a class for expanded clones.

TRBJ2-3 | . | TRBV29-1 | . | TGCAGCGTAGGGGTCCGGGATACGCAGTATTTT | CSVGVRDTQYF
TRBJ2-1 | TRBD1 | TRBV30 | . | TGTGCCTGGGACAGGGATCCTTGGAATGAGCAGTTCTTC | CAWDRDPWNEQFF
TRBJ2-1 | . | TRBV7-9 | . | TGTGCCAGCAGCTTAGGGCAGAACAATGAGCAGTTCTTC | CASSLGQNNEQFF
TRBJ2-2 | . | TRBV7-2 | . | TGTGCCAGCAGCTTAGGTGGGCCCCGTGCCGGGGAGCTGTTTTTT | CASSLGGPRAGELFF
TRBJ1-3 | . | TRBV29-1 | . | TGCAGCGTTCAACCGGTTTCGGGCACCATATATTTT | CSVQPVSGTIYF
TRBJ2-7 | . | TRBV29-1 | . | TGCAGCGTTGACGTTGCGGGTTCCTACGAGCAGTACTTC | CSVDVAGSYEQYF
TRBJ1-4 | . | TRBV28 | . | TGTGCCAGCAGAACGAGGGCCAACGGCGCAACTAATGAAAAACTGTTTTTT | CASRTRANGATNEKLFF
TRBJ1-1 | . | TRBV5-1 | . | TGCGCCAGCAGCCCCTGGTTGAACACTGAAGCTTTCTTT | CASSPWLNTEAFF
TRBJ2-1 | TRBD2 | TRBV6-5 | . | TGTGCCAGCAGTTTACTAGCGCAGAATGAGCAGTTCTTC | CASSLLAQNEQFF
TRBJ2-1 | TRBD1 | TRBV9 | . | TGTGCCAGCAGCGCACAGGGGGCTTACAATGAGCAGTTCTTC | CASSAQGAYNEQFF
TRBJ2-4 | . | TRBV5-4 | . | TGTGCCAGCAGCTTGACCCTTAGTGAAAACATTCAGTACTTC | CASSLTLSENIQYF
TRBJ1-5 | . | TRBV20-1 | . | TGCAGTGCTAGTGGGTCTGTAACAGGGACACAGCCCCAGCATTTT | CSASGSVTGTQPQHF
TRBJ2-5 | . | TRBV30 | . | TGTGCCTGGAGTGACAGGACTGTTCTGGAGACCCAGTACTTC | CAWSDRTVLETQYF
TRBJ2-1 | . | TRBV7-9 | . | TGTGCCAGCAGCTCGCCAGGGGACGATGAGCAGTTCTTC | CASSSPGDDEQFF
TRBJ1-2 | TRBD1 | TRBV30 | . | TGTGCCTGGAGCTCCGGGGCCGGGACAGGGAAGCCTGGCTACACCTTC | CAWSSGAGTGKPGYTF
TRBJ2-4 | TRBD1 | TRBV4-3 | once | TGCGCCAGCAGCCAAGATGGGTCAGGGGGAAACATTCAGTACTTC | CASSQDGSGGNIQYF
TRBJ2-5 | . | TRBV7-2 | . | TGTGCCAGCAGTTACACGGGACCAGCCAAAAGTTTACAAGAGACCCAGTACTTC | CASSYTGPAKSLQETQYF